This T cell receptor beta chain stems from a study of early T cells in non-severe SARS-CoV-2 infection (dated by TCRdb to about 2021). A note on the overall study: Bulk RNA from unsorted whole blood was used for TCR sequencing, so alpha and beta chains could not be paired. The paper's findings and limits, for the study overall: Matching against VDJdb was skewed toward anti-spike CD8 responses, likely underestimated virus-specific expansions, and missed private and CD4 specificities.

A word on this clonotype: It has no known antigen specificity. The sample holds no much larger clone one base away, and base qualities are not on file.

A case-control design nested within a healthcare worker cohort in London, UK, was used, with weekly nasopharyngeal swab PCR tests and blood sampling performed. Healthcare workers were recruited during the week of the UK lockdown, between 23 and 31 March 2020, and followed weekly for up to 16 weeks. Library prep was done by 5' RACE. The listed sequencing device is NextSeq 500. The TCR library protocol attached unique molecular identifiers to individual cDNA molecules to correct for sequencing error and PCR bias. Both TCR alpha and beta chains were sequenced, and tight co-correlation was observed between alpha and beta sequence abundances in each sample. Per the authors' processing: Decombinator V4 was used to annotate the V gene, J gene and CDR3 of the TCR sequences. TCRs were defined as expanded if a significant change between any two time points was detected under a Poisson model with p below 0.0001. TCR abundances were normalised to the total number of TCRs sequenced per sample and were expressed as counts per million. A search of VDJdb, accessed on 1 November 2021, was run for TCRs annotated to CMV, EBV and SARS-CoV-2, with TCRs annotated for multiple antigens excluded. TCRdb reworked the public reads: Q25 trimming with fastp, MiXCR clone assembly, productive beta chains retained. Each record represents a unique CDR3 protein, reported with the most common genes and DNA among its rows. Clone size and V and J calls follow TCRdb, not the original study. A total of about 110,000 distinct CDR3 sequences appear in this sample, roughly 12% of them only once. The ten largest clones add up to 3.5% to 4% of the sample.

The sequencing used whole blood, collected at baseline. The source of this sequence is an adult who was a healthcare worker with PCR-confirmed SARS-CoV-2 infection or an uninfected control (not recorded which).

DNA sequence: TGTGCCAGCGAGGGACAGGGGGCTGGTGAGCAGTACTTC. The resulting protein is CASEGQGAGEQYF. The sequence links TRBV2 to TRBJ2-7; the central 12 bases match TRBD1. Ends trimmed: V by 8 bases, J by 7 bases; bases unmatched to a gene: 6. Reading from cysteine to phenylalanine, the CDR3 counts 13 amino acids. Solely the CDR3 DNA is kept, with 39 bases framed from the first base. The germline V gene supplies CDR1 SNHLY and CDR2 FYNNEI.